This TCR beta chain emerged from a study of metastatic and nonmetastatic thyroid tumors (dated by TCRdb to the early 2020s). About the investigation overall: The researchers compared repertoires between peripheral blood samples and tumor or nodule tissue samples from patients with malignant or benign thyroid disease. What the study reported, not specific to this receptor: In both blood and tumor samples, malignant tumors were reported to have significantly higher TCR beta diversity than benign nodules.

Trimming removed 0 bases from V and 5 bases from J; the gene matches leave 9 bases unexplained. Reading the germline V gene gives CDR1 SGDLS and CDR2 YYNGEE. Including the terminal cysteine and phenylalanine, the CDR3 comprises 17 residues. Only the CDR3 part of the read is kept: 51 bases, read in frame from the first base. No patient had received any treatment before thyroid surgery. Using T-cell receptor beta sequencing, the study looked back at clinical samples from patients collected from about 2011 to 2018. This clone was found many times. What this receptor recognizes is not known. Base qualities were left out, and no much larger clone turns up one base away. Library preparation was by PCR. The sample was run on an Illumina HiSeq 4000. The TCR beta-chain CDR3 region of each patient was profiled by high-throughput sequencing. The authors' analysis ran thus. The researchers built a classifier to tell apart papillary thyroid cancer patients with distant metastasis, based on CDR3 differences among clinicopathological groups. Repertoire diversity was assessed with the Shannon index, and tumor-blood repertoire similarity with the Morisita-Horn index. The public reads were run again by TCRdb, first through fastp at Q25 and then through MiXCR, and only productive beta chains were kept. In this record, the V and J calls reflect TCRdb's handling and not the investigators' own analysis. The sample includes 45,000 or so clones, with less than 5% observed a single time. 7.5% to 10% of the sample goes to the ten largest clones.

The sample comprised blood. The sequence links TRBV9 to TRBJ2-2; 8 of the junction bases match TRBD2. This sequence originates from a female donor with papillary thyroid cancer or a benign thyroid nodule (not recorded which). Some clones in this sample may be carry-over from other donors' samples. The DNA sequence reads TGTGCCAGCAGCGTAGGAGGGGGATTAGCGGGGACCGGGGAGCTGTTTTTT. Its protein reads: CASSVGGGLAGTGELFF.